This T cell receptor beta chain was observed in a study of T cell repertoires in cytomegalovirus infection. Study overall: Indications of both CMV infection and matching HLA type were provided by public TCR beta signatures. Study results and limitations: Within the response measured ex vivo, HLA-C-restricted CMV-specific TCR beta clonotypes were dominant. Accumulated public TCR beta family frequency recognized individuals carrying CMV together with the relevant HLA.

V shed 9 bases, J shed 8 bases, and the junction held 10 bases outside the gene matches. CDR1 and CDR2 from the germline V gene are LNHDA and SQIVND (reference sequence). This CDR3 comprises 13 residues. With respect to this clonotype: No antigen is known for it.

TCRdb re-derived calls from the reads in MiXCR, one entry per CDR3 protein. Seen here are approximately 750,000 distinct CDR3 sequences, under 40% observed once, and the top ten hold 2.8%. This chain connects TRBV19 to TRBJ1-2; 9 bases are a match to TRBD1. The clonotype was recovered from a human donor in good health (CMV status not recorded). Some clones in this sample may be carry-over from other donors' samples. The sequencing sample was made of PBMCs. The CDR3 DNA follows: TGTGCCAGCAGCATGGGACAGGGCTACGGCTACACCTTC. Protein sequence: CASSMGQGYGYTF.